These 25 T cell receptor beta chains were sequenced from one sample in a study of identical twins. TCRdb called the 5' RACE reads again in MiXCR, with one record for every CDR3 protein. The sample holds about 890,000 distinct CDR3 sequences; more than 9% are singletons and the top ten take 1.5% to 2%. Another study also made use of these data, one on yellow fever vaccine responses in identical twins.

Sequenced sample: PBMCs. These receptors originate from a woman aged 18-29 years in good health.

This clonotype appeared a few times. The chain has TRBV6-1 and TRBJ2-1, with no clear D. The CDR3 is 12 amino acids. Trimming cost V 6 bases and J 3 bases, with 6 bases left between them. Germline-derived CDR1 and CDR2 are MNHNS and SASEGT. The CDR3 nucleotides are TGTGCCAGCAGATGGGACTACAATGAGCAGTTCTTC. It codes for CASRWDYNEQFF.

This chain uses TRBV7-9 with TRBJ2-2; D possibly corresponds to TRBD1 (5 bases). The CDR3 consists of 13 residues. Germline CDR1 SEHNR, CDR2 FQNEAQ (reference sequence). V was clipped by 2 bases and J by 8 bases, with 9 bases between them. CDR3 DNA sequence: TGTGCCAGCAGCTTATCCAGGGTTGGGGAGCTGTTTTTT. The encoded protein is CASSLSRVGELFF.

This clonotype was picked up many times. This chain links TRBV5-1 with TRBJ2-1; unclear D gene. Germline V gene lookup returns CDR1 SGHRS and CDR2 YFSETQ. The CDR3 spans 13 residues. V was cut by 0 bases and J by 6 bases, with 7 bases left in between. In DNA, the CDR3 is TGCGCCAGCAGCTTGGATAGTTTCAATGAGCAGTTCTTC. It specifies CASSLDSFNEQFF. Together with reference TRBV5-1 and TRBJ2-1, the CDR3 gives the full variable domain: KAGVTQTPRYLIKTRGQQVTLSCSPISGHRSVSWYQQTPGQGLQFLFEYFSETQRNKGNFPGRFSGRQFSNSRSEMNVSTLELGDSALYLCASSLDSFNEQFFGPGTRLTVL.

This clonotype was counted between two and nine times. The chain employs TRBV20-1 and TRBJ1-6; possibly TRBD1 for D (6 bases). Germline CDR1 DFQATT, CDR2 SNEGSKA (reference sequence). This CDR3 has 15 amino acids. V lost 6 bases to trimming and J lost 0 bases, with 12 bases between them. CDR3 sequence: CSAKQGSSYNSPLHF. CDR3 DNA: TGCAGTGCAAAACAGGGAAGCTCCTATAATTCACCCCTCCACTTT.

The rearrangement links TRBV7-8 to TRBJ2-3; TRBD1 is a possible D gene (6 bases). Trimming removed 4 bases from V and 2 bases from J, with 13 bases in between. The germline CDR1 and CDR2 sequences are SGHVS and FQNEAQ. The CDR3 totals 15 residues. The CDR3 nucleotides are TGTGCCAGCAGCTATACAGGGTCGAACACAGATACGCAGTATTTT. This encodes CASSYTGSNTDTQYF.

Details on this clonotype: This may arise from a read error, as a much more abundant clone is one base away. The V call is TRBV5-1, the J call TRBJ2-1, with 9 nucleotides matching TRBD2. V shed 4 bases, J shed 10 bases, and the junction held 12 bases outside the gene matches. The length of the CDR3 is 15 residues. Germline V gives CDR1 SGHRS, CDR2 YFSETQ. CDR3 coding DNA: TGCGCCAGCAGCCAAGGGACTAGCAGGAGCGGAGAGCAGTTCTTC. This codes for CASSQGTSRSGEQFF.

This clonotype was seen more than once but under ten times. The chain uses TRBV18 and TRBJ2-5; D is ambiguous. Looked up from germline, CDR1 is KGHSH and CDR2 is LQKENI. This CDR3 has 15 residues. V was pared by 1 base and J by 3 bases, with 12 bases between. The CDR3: CASSPLWPSEETQYF. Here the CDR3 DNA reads TGTGCCAGCTCACCACTGTGGCCTTCTGAAGAGACCCAGTACTTC.

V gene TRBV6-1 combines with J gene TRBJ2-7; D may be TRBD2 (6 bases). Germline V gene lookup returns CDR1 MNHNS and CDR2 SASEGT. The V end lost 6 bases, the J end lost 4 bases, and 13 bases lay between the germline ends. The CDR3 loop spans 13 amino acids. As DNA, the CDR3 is TGTGCCAGCAGGGAGGGAGGCTCGTACGAGCAGTACGTC. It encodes CASREGGSYEQYV.

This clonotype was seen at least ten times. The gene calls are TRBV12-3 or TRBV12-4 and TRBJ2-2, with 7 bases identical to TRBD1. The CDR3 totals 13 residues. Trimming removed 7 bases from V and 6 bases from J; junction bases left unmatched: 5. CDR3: CASTAGGPGELFF. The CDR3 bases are TGTGCCAGCACCGCAGGGGGTCCCGGGGAGCTGTTTTTT.

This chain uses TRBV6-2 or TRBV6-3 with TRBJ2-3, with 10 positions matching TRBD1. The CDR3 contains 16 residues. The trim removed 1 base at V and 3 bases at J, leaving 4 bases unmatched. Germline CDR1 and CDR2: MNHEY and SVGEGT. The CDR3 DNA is TGTGCCAGCAGTTACTGGGACAGGGGATTGACAGATACGCAGTATTTT. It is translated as CASSYWDRGLTDTQYF.

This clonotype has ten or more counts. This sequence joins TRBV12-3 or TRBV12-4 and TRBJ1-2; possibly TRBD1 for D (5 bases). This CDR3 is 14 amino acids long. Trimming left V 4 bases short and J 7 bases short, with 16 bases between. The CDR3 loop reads CASSSTEFSGGYTF. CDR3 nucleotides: TGTGCCAGCAGTTCGACAGAATTTTCGGGTGGCTACACCTTC.

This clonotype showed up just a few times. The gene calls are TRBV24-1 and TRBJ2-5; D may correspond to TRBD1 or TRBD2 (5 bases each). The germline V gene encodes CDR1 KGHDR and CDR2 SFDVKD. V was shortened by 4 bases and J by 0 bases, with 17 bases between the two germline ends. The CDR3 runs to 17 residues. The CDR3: CATSDRGTDGYQETQYF. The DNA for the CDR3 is TGTGCCACCAGTGACCGAGGGACCGACGGGTACCAAGAGACCCAGTACTTC.

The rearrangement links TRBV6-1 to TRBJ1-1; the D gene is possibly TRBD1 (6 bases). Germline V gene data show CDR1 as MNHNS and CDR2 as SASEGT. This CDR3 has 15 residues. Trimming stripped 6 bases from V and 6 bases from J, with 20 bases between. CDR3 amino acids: CASSPLDQGSPEAFF. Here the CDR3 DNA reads TGTGCCAGCAGCCCTCTAGATCAGGGGAGCCCTGAAGCTTTCTTT.

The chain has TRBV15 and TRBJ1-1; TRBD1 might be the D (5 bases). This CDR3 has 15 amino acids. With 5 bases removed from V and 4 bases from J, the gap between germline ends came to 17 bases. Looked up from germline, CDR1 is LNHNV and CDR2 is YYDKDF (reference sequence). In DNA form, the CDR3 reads TGTGCCACCAGCGGGGGTAGCGGACGGACCACTGAAGCTTTCTTT. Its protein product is CATSGGSGRTTEAFF.

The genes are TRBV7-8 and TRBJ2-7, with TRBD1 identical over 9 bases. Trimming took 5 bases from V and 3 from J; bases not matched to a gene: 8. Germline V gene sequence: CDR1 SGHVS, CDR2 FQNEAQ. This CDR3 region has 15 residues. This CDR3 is CASSLRTGVVYEQYV. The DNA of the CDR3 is TGTGCCAGCAGCCTAAGGACAGGGGTTGTCTACGAGCAGTACGTC.

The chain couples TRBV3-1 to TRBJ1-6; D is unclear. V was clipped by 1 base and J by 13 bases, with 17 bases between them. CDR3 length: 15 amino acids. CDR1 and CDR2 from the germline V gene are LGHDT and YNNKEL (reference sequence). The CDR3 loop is CASSQAVGVGSPLHF. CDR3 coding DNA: TGTGCCAGCAGCCAAGCCGTCGGGGTGGGGTCGCCCCTCCACTTT. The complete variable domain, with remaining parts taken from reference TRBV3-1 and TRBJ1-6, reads DTAVSQTPKYLVTQMGNDKSIKCEQNLGHDTMYWYKQDSKKFLKIMFSYNNKELIINETVPNRFSPKSPDKAHLNLHINSLELGDSAVYFCASSQAVGVGSPLHFGNGTRLTVT.

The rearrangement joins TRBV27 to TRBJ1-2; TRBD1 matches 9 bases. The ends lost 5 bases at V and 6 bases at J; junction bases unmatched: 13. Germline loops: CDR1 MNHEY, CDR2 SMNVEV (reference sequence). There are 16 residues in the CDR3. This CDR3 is CASSDHETGGVNGYTF. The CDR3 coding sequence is TGTGCCAGCAGTGACCATGAGACAGGGGGAGTGAATGGCTACACCTTC.

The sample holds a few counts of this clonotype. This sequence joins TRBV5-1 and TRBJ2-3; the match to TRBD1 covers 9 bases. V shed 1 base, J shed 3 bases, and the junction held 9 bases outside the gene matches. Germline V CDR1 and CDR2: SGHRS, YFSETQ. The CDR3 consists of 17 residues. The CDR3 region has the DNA TGCGCCAGCAGCTTGAACCGGGACAGGGCCGGGACAGATACGCAGTATTTT. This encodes CASSLNRDRAGTDTQYF.

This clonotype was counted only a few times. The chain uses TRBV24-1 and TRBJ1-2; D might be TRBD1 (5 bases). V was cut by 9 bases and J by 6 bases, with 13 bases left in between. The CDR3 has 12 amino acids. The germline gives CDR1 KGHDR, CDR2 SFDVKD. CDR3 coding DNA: TGTGCCACCTATGGGGCAATGGATGGCTACACCTTC. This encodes CATYGAMDGYTF.

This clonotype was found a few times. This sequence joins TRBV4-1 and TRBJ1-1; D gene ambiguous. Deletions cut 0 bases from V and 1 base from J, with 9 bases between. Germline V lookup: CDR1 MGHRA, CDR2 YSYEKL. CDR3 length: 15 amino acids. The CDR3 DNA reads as TGCGCCAGCAGCCAAGATCAGACCGGGAACACTGAAGCTTTCTTT. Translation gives CASSQDQTGNTEAFF.

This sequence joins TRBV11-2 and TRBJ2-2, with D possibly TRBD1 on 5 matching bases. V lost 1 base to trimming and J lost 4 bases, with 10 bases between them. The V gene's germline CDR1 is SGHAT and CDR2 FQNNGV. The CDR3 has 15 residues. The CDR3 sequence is CASSLVQGLTGELFF. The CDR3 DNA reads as TGTGCCAGCAGCTTAGTCCAGGGTCTCACCGGGGAGCTGTTTTTT.

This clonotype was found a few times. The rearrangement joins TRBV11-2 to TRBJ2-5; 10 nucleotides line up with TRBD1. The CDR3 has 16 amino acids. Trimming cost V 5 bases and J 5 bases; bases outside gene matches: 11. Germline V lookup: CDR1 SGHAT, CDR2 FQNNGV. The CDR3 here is CASSTEGQGERETQYF. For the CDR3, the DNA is TGTGCCAGCAGCACGGAAGGACAGGGGGAGAGGGAGACCCAGTACTTC.

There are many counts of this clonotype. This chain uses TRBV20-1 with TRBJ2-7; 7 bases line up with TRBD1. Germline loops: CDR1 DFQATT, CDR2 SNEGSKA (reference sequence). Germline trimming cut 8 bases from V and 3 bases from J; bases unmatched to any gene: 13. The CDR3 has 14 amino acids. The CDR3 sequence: CSPIAGTDFYEQYV. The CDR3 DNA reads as TGCAGTCCAATCGCCGGGACAGACTTCTACGAGCAGTACGTC.

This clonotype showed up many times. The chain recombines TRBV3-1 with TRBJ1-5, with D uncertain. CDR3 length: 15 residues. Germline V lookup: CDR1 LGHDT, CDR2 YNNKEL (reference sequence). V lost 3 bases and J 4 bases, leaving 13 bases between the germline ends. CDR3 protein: CASSQSRGRNQPQHF. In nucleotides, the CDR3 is TGTGCCAGCAGCCAGTCGCGGGGAAGGAATCAGCCCCAGCATTTT.

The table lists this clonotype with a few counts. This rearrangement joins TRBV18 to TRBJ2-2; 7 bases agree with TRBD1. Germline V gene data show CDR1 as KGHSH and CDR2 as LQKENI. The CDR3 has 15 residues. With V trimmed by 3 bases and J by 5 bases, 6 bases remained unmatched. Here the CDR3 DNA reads TGTGCCAGCTCACCGTCCGGGACAGTAACCGGGGAGCTGTTTTTT. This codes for CASSPSGTVTGELFF.